The 27 T cell receptor beta chains in this list originate from one sample, sequenced in a study of blood T cell repertoires in COVID-19. TCRdb keeps only in-frame clones here, not all; method: immunoSEQ multiplex PCR. In the table there are nearly 200,000 clones, roughly nine tenths of which are singletons. Specimen: PBMCs or T cells enriched from blood (not recorded which). These receptors originate from a woman aged 18-29 years who had recovered from COVID-19.

The chain links TRBV28 to TRBJ2-3; TRBD2 matches at 11 bases. The V gene's germline CDR1 is MDHEN and CDR2 SYDVKM. The CDR3 spans 18 residues. After removal of 5 bases from V and 4 bases from J, the junction contained 14 bases not matched to a gene. CDR3 nucleotide sequence: TGTGCCAGCAGTGGGGAAGGGACTAGCGGTGTTTGGGCAGATACGCAGTATTTT. This sequence encodes CASSGEGTSGVWADTQYF.

The CDR3 spells CASSPPGGGEAFF. The DNA for the CDR3 is TGTGCCAGTAGTCCTCCTGGGGGCGGCGAAGCTTTCTTT. The chain combines TRBV19 with TRBJ1-1; D is possibly TRBD1 (6 bases). Germline V gene sequence: CDR1 LNHDA, CDR2 SQIVND (reference sequence). CDR3 length equals 13 residues. The V gene lost 5 bases and the J gene lost 8 bases, with 15 bases spanning the gap.

The gene calls are TRBV18 and TRBJ1-6; no clear D. V was shortened by 1 base and J by 0 bases, with 7 bases between the two germline ends. The CDR3 is made up of 16 amino acids. Germline CDR1 and CDR2: KGHSH and LQKENI. CDR3 in amino acids: CASSPRSSSYNSPLHF. The CDR3 DNA is TGTGCCAGCTCACCACGATCGAGCTCCTATAATTCACCCCTCCACTTT.

The gene calls are TRBV12-3 or TRBV12-4 and TRBJ2-2, with D perhaps matching TRBD2 (7 bases). CDR3 length: 13 residues. The CDR3 bases are TGTGCAACCGGGGGGCCTAACACCGGGGAGCTGTTTTTT. This translates into CATGGPNTGELFF.

The chain carries TRBV27 and TRBJ2-1, with D possibly TRBD2 on 6 matching bases. The CDR3 has 13 residues. Trimming took off 6 bases at V and 9 bases at J, with 15 bases between the two ends. CDR1 is MNHEY, CDR2 SMNVEV, per germline (reference sequence). The CDR3 loop reads CASSRRGAGEQFF. The CDR3 DNA reads TGTGCCAGCAGCCGGCGCGGGGCCGGTGAGCAGTTCTTC.

The rearrangement joins TRBV2 to TRBJ1-1; D is uncertain. CDR1 is SNHLY and CDR2 is FYNNEI in the germline V gene. CDR3 length: 13 residues. V gave up 4 bases and J gave up 1 base, with 7 bases separating them. DNA of the CDR3: TGTGCCAGCAGTGTAGGCGGGAACACTGAAGCTTTCTTT. Protein: CASSVGGNTEAFF.

The rearrangement joins TRBV7-2 to TRBJ1-5; 10 bases match TRBD1. Germline-derived CDR1 and CDR2 are SGHTA and FQGNSA. After removal of 6 bases from V and 6 bases from J, the junction contained 5 bases not matched to a gene. CDR3 length: 14 residues. The CDR3 DNA reads as TGTGCCAGCAGAGCGACAGGGGGCGGTCAGCCCCAGCATTTT. This sequence encodes CASRATGGGQPQHF. Looking up the rest from reference TRBV7-2 and TRBJ1-5 gives the full variable domain: GAGVSQSPSNKVTEKGKDVELRCDPISGHTALYWYRQSLGQGLEFLIYFQGNSAPDKSGLPSDRFSAERTGGSVSTLTIQRTQQEDSAVYLCASRATGGGQPQHFGDGTRLSIL.

J is TRBJ2-7 and V is TRBV6-5; 8 bases are shared with TRBD1. Germline V gives CDR1 MNHEY, CDR2 SVGAGI. Trimming cost V 4 bases and J 1 base; bases outside gene matches: 6. The CDR3 runs 15 residues. The CDR3, as DNA: TGTGCCAGCAGTTGGACAGGGCCTCTTTCCTACGAGCAGTACTTC. Translation: CASSWTGPLSYEQYF.

This chain links TRBV19 with TRBJ2-7; a possible D gene is TRBD2 (6 bases). Germline CDR1 reads LNHDA; CDR2 reads SQIVND (reference sequence). CDR3 length equals 18 residues. Trimming removed 4 bases from V and 1 base from J, with 23 bases in between. CDR3 coding DNA: TGTGCCAGTAGTACATCCACCCTTCGCGGGGCAATTTCCTACGAGCAGTACTTC. Translating gives CASSTSTLRGAISYEQYF. The full variable domain, with the rest looked up from reference TRBV19 and TRBJ2-7, is DGGITQSPKYLFRKEGQNVTLSCEQNLNHDAMYWYRQDPGQGLRLIYYSQIVNDFQKGDIAEGYSVSREKKESFPLTVTSAQKNPTAFYLCASSTSTLRGAISYEQYFGPGTRLTVT.

This rearrangement joins TRBV6-4 to TRBJ2-1; 10 bases line up with TRBD2. Germline CDR1 and CDR2: MRHNA and SNTAGT. The length of the CDR3 is 15 residues. Trimming took 3 bases from V and 6 from J; bases not matched to a gene: 5. DNA of the CDR3: TGTGCCAGCAGTGAGAGCGGGGGGGCCCTCAATGAGCAGTTCTTC. It specifies CASSESGGALNEQFF.

The chain joins TRBV19 to TRBJ1-4; D might be TRBD1 (5 bases). Trimming removed 5 bases at V and 0 bases at J, with 16 bases between. The V gene's germline CDR1 is LNHDA and CDR2 SQIVND (reference sequence). The CDR3 is 17 amino acids. CDR3 amino acids: CASSSGLLGATNEKLFF. The CDR3 DNA is TGTGCCAGTAGTTCAGGGCTTTTGGGTGCAACTAATGAAAAACTGTTTTTT.

This rearrangement joins TRBV24-1 to TRBJ2-5; possible D gene TRBD2, 6 bases. Germline lookup yields CDR1 KGHDR and CDR2 SFDVKD. CDR3 length equals 14 residues. V dropped 0 bases and J dropped 5 bases, with 9 bases sitting between them. Here the CDR3 DNA reads TGTGCCACCAGTGATTTGGGGCTAGCGGAGACCCAGTACTTC. Translating gives CATSDLGLAETQYF.

The genes are TRBV5-1 and TRBJ2-5, with 11 bases fitting TRBD2. The J segment lost 3 bases and the V segment lost 4 bases, leaving 11 bases of the junction unmatched. The CDR3 length is 17 residues. Germline V gene lookup returns CDR1 SGHRS and CDR2 YFSETQ. DNA of the CDR3: TGCGCCAGCAGCCCCAACCTTAGCGGGGGGGCAAAAGAGACCCAGTACTTC. It encodes CASSPNLSGGAKETQYF.

The CDR3 sequence is CASSPGGRAINTEAFF. In DNA, the CDR3 is TGTGCCAGCTCACCGGGGGGGCGCGCAATTAACACTGAAGCTTTCTTT. This chain joins TRBV18 and TRBJ1-1; possible D gene TRBD1, 6 bases. The length of the CDR3 is 16 residues. CDR1 and CDR2 from the germline V gene are KGHSH and LQKENI. V lost 3 bases to trimming and J lost 2 bases, with 16 bases between them. The full variable domain, rest sourced from reference TRBV18 and TRBJ1-1, is NAGVMQNPRHLVRRRGQEARLRCSPMKGHSHVYWYRQLPEEGLKFMVYLQKENIIDESGMPKERFSAEFPKEGPSILRIQQVVRGDSAAYFCASSPGGRAINTEAFFGQGTRLTVV.

This clone was recorded once. The chain recombines TRBV19 with TRBJ1-2; no reliable D call. Trimming removed 8 bases at V and 2 bases at J, with 9 bases between. Germline V gives CDR1 LNHDA, CDR2 SQIVND (reference sequence). The CDR3 is 12 amino acids. The DNA for the CDR3 is TGTGCCAGTCACGGCAGGAACTATGGCTACACCTTC. Protein sequence: CASHGRNYGYTF.

The CDR3 here is CAWSLPGGANVLTF. The DNA for the CDR3 is TGTGCCTGGAGCCTCCCGGGGGGGGCCAACGTCCTGACTTTC. The genes are TRBV30 and TRBJ2-6, with a tentative D call TRBD2 (5 bases). From germline, CDR1 is GTSNPN and CDR2 SVGIG (reference sequence). The CDR3 consists of 14 residues. Trimming took off 3 bases at V and 4 bases at J, with 10 bases between the two ends.

The chain combines TRBV2 with TRBJ1-2; TRBD1 aligns across 10 bases. The CDR3 runs 15 residues. The J segment lost 4 bases and the V segment lost 10 bases, leaving 12 bases of the junction unmatched. Germline V CDR1 and CDR2: SNHLY, FYNNEI. CDR3 nucleotides: TGTGCCACCCCTGGGGACAGGGGACGGAGCTATGGCTACACCTTC. The encoded protein is CATPGDRGRSYGYTF.

This chain joins TRBV28 and TRBJ1-2; the match to TRBD1 covers 8 bases. Unmatched junction bases numbered 4, after V lost 8 bases and J lost 5 bases. Germline-derived CDR1 and CDR2 are MDHEN and SYDVKM. This CDR3 comprises 12 residues. DNA of the CDR3: TGTGCCAGCCAGGGGGCTGGGTATGGCTACACCTTC. Encoded protein: CASQGAGYGYTF.

This clone was picked up one time. The chain uses TRBV5-4 and TRBJ1-3; D remains unclear. The ends were cut back, 0 bases at V and 1 base at J, with 8 bases in the middle. The germline V gene encodes CDR1 SGHNT and CDR2 YYREEE (reference sequence). The CDR3 extends over 15 amino acids. In DNA, the CDR3 is TGTGCCAGCAGCTTGGAGCGGGGATCTGGAAACACCATATATTTT. Translated, it gives CASSLERGSGNTIYF.

The chain is built from TRBV6-5 and TRBJ2-2; 7 nucleotides align to TRBD1. Trimming at V came to 11 bases and at J to 5 bases, leaving 11 bases not matched to a gene. CDR1 MNHEY and CDR2 SVGAGI come from the germline V gene. The CDR3 length is 14 residues. CDR3 residues: CAATPGQKTGELFF. DNA for the CDR3: TGTGCCGCCACACCGGGACAGAAAACCGGGGAGCTGTTTTTT.

The chain is built from TRBV5-1 and TRBJ2-7; no clear D gene. Germline loops: CDR1 SGHRS, CDR2 YFSETQ. V was shortened by 0 bases and J by 3 bases, with 13 bases between the two germline ends. The CDR3 covers 15 residues. As DNA, the CDR3 is TGCGCCAGCAGCTTGGCCCTAGAACCCCTCTACGAGCAGTACTTC. Protein: CASSLALEPLYEQYF.

The rearrangement links TRBV5-1 to TRBJ2-7, with D possibly matching TRBD1 (6 bases). Per germline, CDR1 SGHRS and CDR2 YFSETQ. V was trimmed by 3 bases and J by 0 bases, leaving 13 bases between them. The CDR3 length is 15 residues. The CDR3 region is CASSSQQGYSYEQYF. The CDR3 DNA sequence: TGCGCCAGCAGCTCCCAACAGGGCTACTCCTACGAGCAGTACTTC.

The chain has TRBV27 and TRBJ2-4; TRBD1 agrees at 8 bases. The germline V gene has CDR1 MNHEY and CDR2 SMNVEV (reference sequence). The CDR3 contains 16 residues. V lost 7 bases and J lost 0; bases outside the gene matches: 8. CDR3 nucleotides: TGTGCCAGCACCCTGACAGGGGTTTTAGCCAAAAACATTCAGTACTTC. Protein sequence: CASTLTGVLAKNIQYF.

This clone came up once. The chain uses TRBV5-1 and TRBJ1-3; weak D call: TRBD1 (5 bases). The CDR3 length is 15 residues. The V and J ends lost 4 bases and 3 bases respectively, with 14 bases between them. Germline V gene sequence: CDR1 SGHRS, CDR2 YFSETQ. Here the CDR3 reads CASSPGGAVGNTIYF. DNA for the CDR3: TGCGCCAGCAGCCCGGGCGGGGCAGTTGGAAACACCATATATTTT.

The chain carries TRBV28 and TRBJ1-2; D is uncertain. The V end lost 5 bases, the J end lost 7 bases, and 17 bases lay between the germline ends. The length of the CDR3 is 14 residues. CDR1 and CDR2 (germline): MDHEN, SYDVKM. The CDR3 spells CASSQLNNVGGYTF. CDR3 in DNA: TGTGCCAGCAGTCAACTAAACAACGTGGGTGGCTACACCTTC.

CDR3 in amino acids: CASSQWRGTTDTQYF. The CDR3 DNA sequence: TGCGCCAGCTCCCAGTGGCGGGGGACCACAGATACGCAGTATTTT. The rearrangement uses TRBV5-1 and TRBJ2-3; TRBD2 matches at 7 bases. The junction had 10 bases not matched to a gene; V was cut back by 7 bases and J by 2 bases. This CDR3 is 15 amino acids long. In germline, CDR1 is SGHRS, CDR2 YFSETQ.

The rearrangement joins TRBV27 to TRBJ2-7; possibly TRBD2 for D (5 bases). V gave up 5 bases and J gave up 0 bases, with 17 bases separating them. Germline V lookup: CDR1 MNHEY, CDR2 SMNVEV (reference sequence). The CDR3 length is 16 residues. Here the CDR3 reads CASSPEPLGSSYEQYF. DNA for the CDR3: TGTGCCAGCAGTCCCGAGCCACTAGGGAGCTCCTACGAGCAGTACTTC.